A single sample gave rise to the 28 T cell receptor beta chains below, sequenced in a study of blood T cell repertoires in COVID-19. Method: immunoSEQ multiplex PCR; TCRdb's copy keeps in-frame clones and lacks some. The sample includes more than 350,000 clones, around 90% of them seen just once. Sequencing was performed on peripheral blood. These receptors were collected from a woman in her twenties or thirties with COVID-19, enrolled during active disease.

The V call is TRBV19, the J call TRBJ1-3, with TRBD1 as a possible D gene (6 bases). Germline V gene data show CDR1 as LNHDA and CDR2 as SQIVND (reference sequence). Trimming pared 4 bases from V and 2 bases from J, leaving 18 bases between. The CDR3 sequence is 17 residues long. The CDR3: CASSTHSWTAAGNTIYF. In nucleotides, the CDR3 is TGTGCCAGTAGTACCCACTCCTGGACAGCTGCTGGAAACACCATATATTTT.

The chain carries TRBV7-2 and TRBJ1-2; 9 bases match TRBD1. CDR1 SGHTA and CDR2 FQGNSA come from the germline V gene. V lost 6 bases, J lost 5 bases, and 10 bases stayed unmatched. This CDR3 contains 15 residues. CDR3 nucleotides: TGTGCCAGCAGGGGGACAGGGAATTATTATTATGGCTACACCTTC. Translation: CASRGTGNYYYGYTF.

The chain uses TRBV11-3 and TRBJ2-2, with 7 bases identical to TRBD2. The germline V gene encodes CDR1 SGHNT and CDR2 YENEEA. The CDR3 contains 15 residues. The trim removed 5 bases at V and 2 bases at J, leaving 5 bases unmatched. CDR3 nucleotide sequence: TGTGCCAGCAGCCGGGGGAGGGGAAACACCGGGGAGCTGTTTTTT. Encoded protein: CASSRGRGNTGELFF.

The genes are TRBV18 and TRBJ1-5, with 7 bases that match TRBD1. CDR1 is KGHSH, CDR2 LQKENI, per germline. This CDR3 comprises 17 residues. Trimming removed 4 bases from V and 0 bases from J; junction bases left unmatched: 9. CDR3 loop: CASSLVDRAYSNQPQHF. In DNA form, the CDR3 reads TGTGCCAGCTCACTCGTAGACAGGGCCTATAGCAATCAGCCCCAGCATTTT.

The chain has TRBV7-2 and TRBJ1-2, with 7 bases fitting TRBD1. Trimming removed 5 bases from V and 0 bases from J; junction bases left unmatched: 6. Germline V CDR1 and CDR2: SGHTA, FQGNSA. The CDR3 has 15 amino acids. CDR3 amino acids: CASSSTGATNYGYTF. In DNA, the CDR3 is TGTGCCAGCAGCAGTACAGGGGCGACTAACTATGGCTACACCTTC. Filled out from reference TRBV7-2 and TRBJ1-2, the complete variable domain reads GAGVSQSPSNKVTEKGKDVELRCDPISGHTALYWYRQSLGQGLEFLIYFQGNSAPDKSGLPSDRFSAERTGGSVSTLTIQRTQQEDSAVYLCASSSTGATNYGYTFGSGTRLTVV.

The chain is built from TRBV15 and TRBJ1-5, with TRBD1 as a possible D gene (6 bases). Per germline, CDR1 LNHNV and CDR2 YYDKDF (reference sequence). There are 16 residues in the CDR3. Between the trimmed V and J ends, which lost 0 bases and 2 bases, there was a span of 11 bases. As DNA, the CDR3 is TGTGCCACCAGCAGAGATCGAGGGGGACGCAATCAGCCCCAGCATTTT. This codes for CATSRDRGGRNQPQHF.

J is TRBJ2-2 and V is TRBV5-1, with TRBD2 as a possible D gene (6 bases). The CDR3 spans 16 residues. Trimming cost V 6 bases and J 11 bases, with 26 bases left between them. Germline V CDR1 and CDR2: SGHRS, YFSETQ. The CDR3 DNA reads TGCGCCAGCAACCGCGCAACTCAGGGACTTATCCCCGAGCTGTTTTTT. This codes for CASNRATQGLIPELFF. Combining the CDR3 with reference TRBV5-1 and TRBJ2-2 gives the whole variable domain KAGVTQTPRYLIKTRGQQVTLSCSPISGHRSVSWYQQTPGQGLQFLFEYFSETQRNKGNFPGRFSGRQFSNSRSEMNVSTLELGDSALYLCASNRATQGLIPELFFGEGSRLTVL.

The chain employs TRBV6-2 or TRBV6-3 and TRBJ2-2; tentative D call: TRBD2 (6 bases). CDR1 and CDR2 from the germline V gene are MNHEY and SVGEGT. This CDR3 spans 15 amino acids. V was pared by 4 bases and J by 7 bases, with 16 bases between. CDR3 in amino acids: CASSSRLDLVGELFF. In DNA, the CDR3 is TGTGCCAGCAGTTCTCGACTAGACTTAGTCGGGGAGCTGTTTTTT.

This clone was seen just once. The gene calls are TRBV9 and TRBJ2-5; D might be TRBD1 (6 bases). The CDR3 contains 14 residues. V gave up 4 bases and J gave up 1 base, with 11 bases separating them. In germline, CDR1 is SGDLS, CDR2 YYNGEE. Here the CDR3 DNA reads TGTGCCAGCAGCCCCCAGGGGCTCCAAGAGACCCAGTACTTC. This gives the protein CASSPQGLQETQYF.

The V gene is TRBV20-1, the J gene TRBJ2-5, with D perhaps TRBD2 (5 bases). Trimming pared 8 bases from V and 10 bases from J, leaving 8 bases between. The CDR3 has 8 amino acids. The germline V gene has CDR1 DFQATT and CDR2 SNEGSKA (reference sequence). The CDR3 loop is CSPEGQYF. The CDR3 bases are TGCAGTCCCGAGGGCCAGTACTTC.

The chain links TRBV11-2 to TRBJ2-1, with unresolved D. Per germline, CDR1 SGHAT and CDR2 FQNNGV. The V end was cut by 3 bases, the J end by 8 bases, with 8 bases between. This CDR3 has 12 residues. Here the CDR3 reads CASSFVRDEQFF. The CDR3, as DNA: TGTGCCAGCAGCTTCGTCCGGGATGAGCAGTTCTTC.

This clone was seen a few times. The gene calls are TRBV4-3 and TRBJ2-5; 9 nucleotides agree with TRBD1. The CDR3 consists of 16 residues. Germline V gives CDR1 LGHNA, CDR2 YSLEER. Trimming took 1 base from V and 4 from J; bases not matched to a gene: 7. The CDR3 DNA is TGCGCCAGCAGCCAAGTGACAGGGGGGGTAGGAGAGACCCAGTACTTC. This translates into CASSQVTGGVGETQYF.

The chain recombines TRBV20-1 with TRBJ2-3; D is unresolved. This CDR3 is 13 amino acids long. V lost 3 bases, J lost 2 bases, and 9 bases lay in between. Per germline, CDR1 DFQATT and CDR2 SNEGSKA (reference sequence). For the CDR3, the DNA is TGCAGTGCTAGTTCACGGTTCACAGATACGCAGTATTTT. This codes for CSASSRFTDTQYF.

The rearrangement links TRBV10-1 to TRBJ1-1; D remains unclear. V was cut by 7 bases and J by 6 bases, with 15 bases left in between. The germline CDR1 and CDR2 sequences are WNHNN and SYGVQD (reference sequence). CDR3 length equals 13 residues. DNA of the CDR3: TGCGCCAGCAAGGGTGGCCTCGGGGCTGAAGCTTTCTTT. It encodes CASKGGLGAEAFF.

The chain employs TRBV27 and TRBJ1-2, with 11 bases matching TRBD1. CDR1 MNHEY and CDR2 SMNVEV come from the germline V gene (reference sequence). V dropped 3 bases and J dropped 2; count of bases not matched to a gene: 5. CDR3 length: 16 residues. CDR3: CASSLGQGVTNYGYTF. The CDR3 bases are TGTGCCAGCAGTTTGGGACAGGGGGTCACAAACTATGGCTACACCTTC.

The genes are TRBV11-1 and TRBJ2-1; D uncertain. Trimming left V 7 bases short and J 4 bases short, with 11 bases between. This CDR3 is 13 amino acids long. Germline V CDR1 and CDR2: SGHAT, FQDESV (reference sequence). The CDR3 DNA is TGTGCCAGCACCCACCGAGAATACAATGAGCAGTTCTTC. The encoded protein is CASTHREYNEQFF.

The CDR3 DNA sequence: TGTGCCAGCAGTCCGCGACAGGGGGGGACTGAAGCTTTCTTT. Amino acids: CASSPRQGGTEAFF. J is TRBJ1-1 and V is TRBV27; TRBD1 agrees at 9 bases. This CDR3 region has 14 residues. Germline CDR1 and CDR2: MNHEY and SMNVEV (reference sequence). With V trimmed by 5 bases and J by 5 bases, 6 bases remained unmatched.

This rearrangement joins TRBV7-9 to TRBJ1-4; D might be TRBD1 (6 bases). V was cut by 11 bases and J by 2 bases, with 15 bases left in between. Germline V lookup: CDR1 SEHNR, CDR2 FQNEAQ (reference sequence). CDR3 size: 14 residues. CDR3 sequence: CAGGPGHTNEKLFF. CDR3 sequence (DNA): TGTGCCGGTGGACCGGGACATACTAATGAAAAACTGTTTTTT.

The chain combines TRBV12-3 or TRBV12-4 with TRBJ2-1; 8 bases line up with TRBD2. V shed 6 bases, J shed 9 bases, and the junction held 7 bases outside the gene matches. The CDR3 loop spans 13 amino acids. CDR3 coding DNA: TGTGCCAGCAGCCCCCCGGGACTAGGTGAGCAGTTCTTC. It codes for CASSPPGLGEQFF.

The rearrangement uses TRBV11-2 and TRBJ2-5; TRBD2 is a possible D gene (6 bases). The germline V gene has CDR1 SGHAT and CDR2 FQNNGV. This CDR3 has 15 amino acids. Trimming took 3 bases from V and 2 from J, leaving 13 bases between them. In DNA form, the CDR3 reads TGTGCCAGCAGCTTCTACCGGAGGGATCAAGAGACCCAGTACTTC. This encodes CASSFYRRDQETQYF.

Here the CDR3 DNA reads TGTGCCAGCAGCCAGGGACAGGGGGGAGATAGCAATCAGCCCCAGCATTTT. Encoded protein: CASSQGQGGDSNQPQHF. The chain joins TRBV28 to TRBJ1-5; the match to TRBD1 covers 11 bases. CDR1 MDHEN and CDR2 SYDVKM come from the germline V gene. V was clipped by 6 bases and J by 0 bases; unmatched bases: 7. The CDR3 loop spans 17 amino acids.

The DNA for the CDR3 is TGTGCCATCTCGCCAGGGAGGGGAGACGCTTTCTTT. Encoded protein: CAISPGRGDAFF. The rearrangement links TRBV10-3 to TRBJ1-1, with D possibly matching TRBD1 (5 bases). The CDR3 runs to 12 residues. Looked up from germline, CDR1 is ENHRY and CDR2 is SYGVKD. The V gene lost 8 bases and the J gene lost 11 bases, with 18 bases spanning the gap.

The chain combines TRBV5-8 with TRBJ2-1; D not certain. The length of the CDR3 is 15 residues. With 0 bases removed from V and 1 base from J, the gap between germline ends came to 8 bases. Germline V lookup: CDR1 SGHTS, CDR2 YDEGEE. The CDR3: CASSLVGWSYNEQFF. The CDR3, as DNA: TGTGCCAGCAGCTTGGTCGGGTGGTCCTACAATGAGCAGTTCTTC.

The chain couples TRBV11-2 to TRBJ2-5, with 10 bases matching TRBD2. The CDR3 sequence is 17 residues long. Germline V gene lookup returns CDR1 SGHAT and CDR2 FQNNGV. V gave up 5 bases and J gave up 2 bases; unmatched junction bases: 11. As DNA, the CDR3 is TGTGCCAGCAGCCGAGGTCAACGACTAGCGGGTCAAGAGACCCAGTACTTC. It encodes CASSRGQRLAGQETQYF.

V and J are TRBV10-3 and TRBJ1-2; D is ambiguous. The CDR3 is made up of 14 amino acids. Germline-derived CDR1 and CDR2 are ENHRY and SYGVKD. The V end was cut by 3 bases, the J end by 8 bases, with 16 bases between. In DNA, the CDR3 is TGTGCCATCAGTGAAGAGGCACAAGGTGGAGGCTACACCTTC. Protein: CAISEEAQGGGYTF.

The chain combines TRBV27 with TRBJ1-4; no clear D gene. V shed 0 bases and J shed 7 bases, with 12 bases lying between them. The germline V gene has CDR1 MNHEY and CDR2 SMNVEV (reference sequence). This CDR3 region has 15 residues. The chain's CDR3 is CASSLSPSGGEKLFF. CDR3 DNA sequence: TGTGCCAGCAGTTTATCTCCCTCGGGAGGTGAAAAACTGTTTTTT.

V is TRBV7-9 and J is TRBJ1-1; a weak D match, TRBD1 (6 bases). V was cut by 1 base and J by 3 bases, with 12 bases left in between. The germline gives CDR1 SEHNR, CDR2 FQNEAQ (reference sequence). The CDR3 is 15 residues long. The chain's CDR3 is CASSLGTAWDTEAFF. In nucleotides, the CDR3 is TGTGCCAGCAGCTTAGGGACAGCTTGGGACACTGAAGCTTTCTTT.

The chain combines TRBV7-9 with TRBJ2-3; D is perhaps TRBD1 (6 bases). CDR1 and CDR2 from the germline V gene are SEHNR and FQNEAQ (reference sequence). The CDR3 spans 15 residues. Trimming shortened V by 3 bases and J by 0 bases, and 10 bases separated the two germline ends. CDR3 in amino acids: CASSLGAVSTDTQYF. DNA of the CDR3: TGTGCCAGCAGCTTGGGGGCCGTTAGCACAGATACGCAGTATTTT.